This T cell receptor (beta chain) was found in a study of T cell clusters in autoimmune cytopenias. Its frequency marks this clonotype as medium-sized (0.01 to 0.1%). Its specificity is not known. The study, taken as a whole, reports: TRB repertoire shifts in secondary cytopenia and chronic lymphocytic leukemia mostly reflected lymphoma, not autoimmunity.

Each sample's input was around 270 ng genomic DNA, 38,000 or so genome equivalents. Multiplex touch-down PCR amplified TRB using TRB-A and TRB-B pools in one tube. Reprocessing the multiplex PCR reads, TCRdb reports a single entry for every CDR3 protein and omits DNA. The sample table sets out more than 2,500 distinct CDR3 sequences. The CDR3 extends over 13 amino acids. The V gene's germline CDR1 is MNHNS and CDR2 SASEGT. This rearrangement joins TRBV6-1 to TRBJ1-4. This TCR was recovered from a human donor with an autoimmune cytopenia or autoimmune hepatitis (not recorded which). The material sequenced was peripheral blood. The CDR3 spells CASSEAEGEKLFF.